This passage covers 14 T cell receptor beta chains from one sample sequenced in a study of shared clonotypes between healthy human individuals (dated by TCRdb to the early 2020s). Library preparation used the immunoSEQ multiplex PCR assay. Drawn from immuneACCESS, this table holds only the in-frame rearrangements with V and J called that TCRdb kept. Clones are partly lost; checked studies trace under half to an unresolved V gene and leave the rest unexplained. The sample data list approximately 2.5 million clones, and 90% to 95% of these were observed just once. 0.36% of the sample rests with the top ten. The sequenced material came from naive CD4+ T cells from PBMCs. What the cell subset or site label conveys for this sample: CD45RA+ positively selected. The receptors stem from a man between 18 and 35 years old in good health. Some clones in this sample may be carry-over from other donors' samples.

This clone was seen only a few times. Distinct nucleotide sequences in the sample also encode this CDR3. The chain links TRBV2 to TRBJ1-1, with D uncertain. V dropped 4 bases and J dropped 2 bases, with 11 bases sitting between them. This CDR3 is built from 14 residues. Germline lookup yields CDR1 SNHLY and CDR2 FYNNEI. The CDR3 bases are TGTGCCAGCAGTGTGGAGGGAGTAAACACTGAAGCTTTCTTT. Translated: CASSVEGVNTEAFF. Using reference TRBV2 and TRBJ1-1 for the parts outside the CDR3, the full variable domain is EPEVTQTPSHQVTQMGQEVILRCVPISNHLYFYWYRQILGQKVEFLVSFYNNEISEKSEIFDDQFSVERPDGSNFTLKIRSTKLEDSAMYFCASSVEGVNTEAFFGQGTRLTVV.

The chain has TRBV6-5 and TRBJ2-5; D might be TRBD1 or TRBD2, each matching 5 bases. CDR3 length equals 12 residues. V lost 8 bases to trimming and J lost 5 bases, with 12 bases between them. CDR1 is MNHEY, CDR2 SVGAGI, per germline. The CDR3 DNA is TGTGCCAGCCGAGGATGGGGGGAGACCCAGTACTTC. This translates into CASRGWGETQYF.

This sequence joins TRBV5-8 and TRBJ2-7, with TRBD1 identical over 9 bases. CDR1 and CDR2 (germline): SGHTS, YDEGEE. J was trimmed by 2 bases and V by 4 bases; bases with no gene match: 10. This CDR3 spans 16 amino acids. The CDR3: CASSGSLGTGPYEQYF. CDR3 DNA: TGTGCCAGCAGCGGGAGCCTCGGGACAGGGCCCTACGAGCAGTACTTC.

This chain links TRBV2 with TRBJ2-3; TRBD2 matches at 8 bases. The CDR3 runs 13 residues. CDR1 and CDR2 (germline): SNHLY, FYNNEI. With V trimmed by 1 base and J by 11 bases, 5 bases remained unmatched. For the CDR3, the DNA is TGTGCCAGCAGTGAAGTGGAGGGACTAGTGCAGTATTTT. This translates into CASSEVEGLVQYF.

About this clone: In the same sample, other DNA sequences code for this CDR3. V and J are TRBV5-1 and TRBJ1-2; D unclear. The CDR3 has 12 amino acids. The germline V and J ends were trimmed by 1 base and 8 bases, with 9 bases remaining between them. Germline CDR1 is SGHRS and CDR2 is YFSETQ. The CDR3 region has the DNA TGCGCCAGCAGCTTGAAGGGTGACGGCTACACCTTC. Translation: CASSLKGDGYTF.

Concerning this clone itself: In the same sample, other DNA sequences code for this CDR3. The chain has TRBV27 and TRBJ1-2, with TRBD1 matching over 9 bases. Trimming took 5 bases from V and 4 from J; bases not matched to a gene: 11. The germline V gene has CDR1 MNHEY and CDR2 SMNVEV (reference sequence). The CDR3 totals 16 residues. The CDR3 reads CASSAGPGTGPYGYTF. CDR3 coding DNA: TGTGCCAGCAGTGCTGGTCCCGGGACAGGGCCCTATGGCTACACCTTC.

The chain is built from TRBV19 and TRBJ2-1, with D tentatively TRBD2 (7 bases). The CDR3 contains 14 residues. The V gene lost 6 bases and the J gene lost 8 bases, with 17 bases spanning the gap. Germline V gives CDR1 LNHDA, CDR2 SQIVND (reference sequence). The CDR3 DNA sequence: TGTGCCAGTAGCGGGGGGCTCACCCTCTATGAGCAGTTCTTC. Amino acid sequence: CASSGGLTLYEQFF.

The rearrangement links TRBV6-5 to TRBJ2-7; 9 bases align to TRBD2. CDR1 is MNHEY, CDR2 SVGAGI, per germline. CDR3 length: 16 residues. The J segment lost 9 bases and the V segment lost 4 bases, leaving 16 bases of the junction unmatched. DNA for the CDR3: TGTGCCAGCAGTTCCCGACTAGCGGAGACATTCCGGGTGCAGTACTTC. Encoded protein: CASSSRLAETFRVQYF.

Of note for this clone: The identical CDR3 is also encoded by other nucleotide sequences in the sample. The chain joins TRBV28 to TRBJ2-7, with D unresolved. This CDR3 is built from 11 residues. Germline CDR1 MDHEN, CDR2 SYDVKM. V was pared by 5 bases and J by 3 bases, with 5 bases between. In DNA form, the CDR3 reads TGTGCCAGCAGTACCCTCTACGAGCAGTACTTC. This sequence encodes CASSTLYEQYF.

This clone was recorded once. J is TRBJ2-6 and V is TRBV6-5; D call uncertain. Germline V gives CDR1 MNHEY, CDR2 SVGAGI. CDR3 length: 16 amino acids. The V and J ends lost 2 bases and 4 bases respectively, with 12 bases between them. The CDR3 DNA reads TGTGCCAGCAGTTACGCCAGCTCCGGCGGGGCCAACGTCCTGACTTTC. This encodes CASSYASSGGANVLTF.

The rearrangement joins TRBV27 to TRBJ2-3, with D perhaps assigned TRBD1 or TRBD2 (5 bases each). V was cut by 6 bases and J by 3 bases, with 16 bases left in between. This CDR3 has 15 amino acids. CDR1 is MNHEY and CDR2 is SMNVEV in the germline V gene (reference sequence). CDR3 region: CASRGPQLPTDTQYF. CDR3 in DNA: TGTGCCAGCAGGGGACCGCAGCTCCCGACAGATACGCAGTATTTT.

In its sample, this clone was seen once. This chain links TRBV28 with TRBJ1-3; tentatively, D is TRBD1 (6 bases). The CDR3 is 18 residues long. The germline V and J ends were trimmed by 7 bases and 3 bases, with 25 bases remaining between them. The germline CDR1 and CDR2 sequences are MDHEN and SYDVKM. The CDR3 DNA sequence: TGTGCCAGCACCGAAGGGGGTGTGGGACACGCATTTGGAAACACCATATATTTT. Its translation: CASTEGGVGHAFGNTIYF.

This chain joins TRBV11-2 and TRBJ2-3, with 8 bases aligning to TRBD2. The length of the CDR3 is 18 residues. The germline CDR1 and CDR2 sequences are SGHAT and FQNNGV. V was clipped by 1 base and J by 2 bases; unmatched bases: 11. For the CDR3, the DNA is TGTGCCAGCAGCTTAGGGTATAGGAGCGGGGGCAACACAGATACGCAGTATTTT. Amino acid sequence: CASSLGYRSGGNTDTQYF.

Comments on this clone: This sample also contains other DNA sequences that code for the same CDR3. The chain is built from TRBV5-1 and TRBJ2-3; 7 bases match TRBD2. This CDR3 has 14 amino acids. J was trimmed by 1 base and V by 2 bases; bases with no gene match: 1. Germline V gene sequence: CDR1 SGHRS, CDR2 YFSETQ. The CDR3 bases are TGCGCCAGCAGCTTCCTAGCGGGCACAGATACGCAGTATTTT. Its protein is CASSFLAGTDTQYF.